This TCR beta chain was identified during a study of blood T cells in healthy people across ages. On this clonotype itself: Since a much larger clone is just one base distant, this may be a read error.

This CDR3 has 16 amino acids. The V gene's germline CDR1 is SGHRS and CDR2 YFSETQ. The V end was cut by 6 bases, the J end by 0 bases, with 13 bases between. Total RNA was extracted at no less than 5.5 micrograms per sample. The second PCR ran 7 to 11 cycles with a sample-barcoded 5' primer and J-beta primers. Each cDNA molecule, via a template-switch adaptor with 12 random nucleotides, was tagged. TCRdb itself ran the 5' RACE reads through MiXCR, one entry per CDR3 protein. Among 730,000 or so distinct CDR3 sequences listed, around 38% were seen once. The V call is TRBV5-1, the J call TRBJ2-6; D is unresolved. This clonotype originated in a man older than 75 in good health. The material sequenced was blood. CDR3 nucleotide sequence: TGCGCCAGCAACTTTGGTTTGCTCTCTGGGGCCAACGTCCTGACTTTC. Its translation: CASNFGLLSGANVLTF. Full variable domain (rest looked up from reference TRBV5-1 and TRBJ2-6): KAGVTQTPRYLIKTRGQQVTLSCSPISGHRSVSWYQQTPGQGLQFLFEYFSETQRNKGNFPGRFSGRQFSNSRSEMNVSTLELGDSALYLCASNFGLLSGANVLTFGAGSRLTVL.